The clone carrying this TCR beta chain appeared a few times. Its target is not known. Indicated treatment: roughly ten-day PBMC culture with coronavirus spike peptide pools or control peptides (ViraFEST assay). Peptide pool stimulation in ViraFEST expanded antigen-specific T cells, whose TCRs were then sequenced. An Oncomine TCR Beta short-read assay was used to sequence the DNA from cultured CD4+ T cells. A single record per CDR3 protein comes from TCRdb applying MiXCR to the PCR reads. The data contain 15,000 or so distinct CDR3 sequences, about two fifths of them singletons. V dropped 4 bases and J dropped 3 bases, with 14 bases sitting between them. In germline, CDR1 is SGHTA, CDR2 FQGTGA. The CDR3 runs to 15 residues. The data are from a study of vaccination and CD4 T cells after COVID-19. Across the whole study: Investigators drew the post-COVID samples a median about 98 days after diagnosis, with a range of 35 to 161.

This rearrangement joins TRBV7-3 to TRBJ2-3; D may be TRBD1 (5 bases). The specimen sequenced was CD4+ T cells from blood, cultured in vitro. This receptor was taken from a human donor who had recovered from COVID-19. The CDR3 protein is CASSSRVGGTDTQYF. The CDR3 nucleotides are TGTGCCAGCAGCTCCAGGGTTGGTGGGACAGATACGCAGTATTTT.